Following are 17 T cell receptor beta chains from one sample sequenced in a study of graft-versus-host responses after intestinal transplantation. The assay was immunoSEQ multiplex PCR, and TCRdb's table has in-frame clones only and misses some. The table has about 54,000 clones, 91% seen once; the top ten hold over 4.5%. The sequences come from PBMCs, collected nearly 670 days after intestinal transplant. All receptors come from a human patient who received an intestinal transplant, so some T cells may come from the graft donor.

The rearrangement uses TRBV7-2 and TRBJ2-7; D might be TRBD1 or TRBD2, each matching 6 bases. The CDR3 extends over 14 amino acids. Trimming shortened V by 6 bases and J by 1 base, and 13 bases separated the two germline ends. Germline CDR1 is SGHTA and CDR2 is FQGNSA. CDR3 nucleotide sequence: TGTGCCAGCAGTTCGGGGGCAGGGTCCTACGAGCAGTACTTC. Amino acids: CASSSGAGSYEQYF.

The CDR3 region is CASSSGRAGTGELFF. CDR3 nucleotide sequence: TGTGCCAGTAGTTCGGGAAGGGCGGGCACCGGGGAGCTGTTTTTT. The chain has TRBV19 and TRBJ2-2; D perhaps matches TRBD2 (5 bases). The ends were cut back, 5 bases at V and 4 bases at J, with 14 bases in the middle. The CDR3 consists of 15 residues. CDR1 LNHDA and CDR2 SQIVND come from the germline V gene (reference sequence).

This clone is a singleton in its sample. The rearrangement uses TRBV9 and TRBJ1-2; D is uncertain. V dropped 0 bases and J dropped 2 bases, with 8 bases sitting between them. Germline CDR1 reads SGDLS; CDR2 reads YYNGEE. The CDR3 extends over 14 amino acids. DNA of the CDR3: TGTGCCAGCAGCGTAGCCCCAGGAAACTATGGCTACACCTTC. It codes for CASSVAPGNYGYTF.

The gene calls are TRBV5-4 and TRBJ1-5, with TRBD1 matching 8 bases. V was pared by 0 bases and J by 7 bases, with 6 bases of the junction left unmatched. CDR1 and CDR2 from the germline V gene are SGHNT and YYREEE (reference sequence). There are 15 residues in the CDR3. For the CDR3, the DNA is TGTGCCAGCAGCTTGGGAGACAGGGGAGACCAGCCCCAGCATTTT. Translated: CASSLGDRGDQPQHF. The whole variable domain, filled in from reference TRBV5-4 and TRBJ1-5, reads ETGVTQSPTHLIKTRGQQVTLRCSSQSGHNTVSWYQQALGQGPQFIFQYYREEENGRGNFPPRFSGLQFPNYSSELNVNALELDDSALYLCASSLGDRGDQPQHFGDGTRLSIL.

There are a few counts of this clone. The chain employs TRBV10-3 and TRBJ1-2; TRBD1 matches 8 bases. The CDR3 has 12 amino acids. The junction had 5 bases not matched to a gene; V was cut back by 10 bases and J by 4 bases. In germline, CDR1 is ENHRY, CDR2 SYGVKD. The CDR3 bases are TGTGCCAGCAGACAGGGGTCCTATGGCTACACCTTC. Translating it yields CASRQGSYGYTF.

The chain joins TRBV6-5 to TRBJ2-5; no clear D gene. V was cut by 7 bases and J by 3 bases, with 18 bases left in between. The germline gives CDR1 MNHEY, CDR2 SVGAGI. The CDR3 totals 15 residues. The CDR3 is CASTQAWADKETQYF. The CDR3 DNA reads TGTGCCAGCACCCAAGCATGGGCCGATAAAGAGACCCAGTACTTC.

The J gene is TRBJ2-5, the V gene TRBV4-2; possibly TRBD1 or TRBD2 for D (5 bases each). This CDR3 has 15 residues. From germline, CDR1 is LGHNA and CDR2 YNFKEQ. Trimming cost V 0 bases and J 2 bases, with 10 bases left between them. CDR3 nucleotide sequence: TGTGCCAGCAGCCAAGAATGGGGGTCGCAAGAGACCCAGTACTTC. Translating gives CASSQEWGSQETQYF.

V gene TRBV4-1 combines with J gene TRBJ2-2; D unresolved. CDR3 length: 16 amino acids. Trimming left V 1 base short and J 2 bases short, with 11 bases between. The V gene's germline CDR1 is MGHRA and CDR2 YSYEKL. CDR3 in amino acids: CASSQVSGPNTGELFF. DNA of the CDR3: TGCGCCAGCAGCCAAGTTTCCGGTCCAAACACCGGGGAGCTGTTTTTT.

The chain has TRBV18 and TRBJ1-2; D remains unclear. The V end was cut by 2 bases, the J end by 4 bases, with 14 bases between. CDR3 length: 15 amino acids. Germline CDR1 and CDR2: KGHSH and LQKENI. CDR3 nucleotides: TGTGCCAGCTCACCAGTTAAAGGAGTTACCTATGGCTACACCTTC. Amino acids: CASSPVKGVTYGYTF.

This chain joins TRBV5-6 and TRBJ1-4; D possibly corresponds to TRBD1 (6 bases). CDR1 is SGHDT and CDR2 is YYEEEE in the germline V gene. The CDR3 consists of 15 residues. The V end was cut by 6 bases, the J end by 3 bases, with 15 bases between. The CDR3 region is CASTRPGQPNEKLFF. CDR3 DNA: TGTGCCAGCACCCGTCCCGGACAGCCTAATGAAAAACTGTTTTTT.

The J gene is TRBJ1-1, the V gene TRBV5-6; TRBD1 matches at 8 bases. Germline V CDR1 and CDR2: SGHDT, YYEEEE. After removal of 5 bases from V and 6 bases from J, the junction contained 6 bases not matched to a gene. The CDR3 runs 13 residues. CDR3 sequence: CASSYQGAAEAFF. In nucleotides, the CDR3 is TGTGCCAGCAGTTATCAGGGGGCCGCTGAAGCTTTCTTT.

This clone is categorized as medium-sized. V is TRBV12-5 and J is TRBJ2-7; the match to TRBD2 covers 7 bases. Germline V gene lookup returns CDR1 LGHNT and CDR2 FRNRAP. Trimming cost V 8 bases and J 2 bases; bases outside gene matches: 15. The CDR3 is made up of 16 amino acids. The CDR3 DNA reads TGTGCTAGTCTTGGAGGCGGGGGTCACCATACCTACGAGCAGTACTTC. It yields the protein CASLGGGGHHTYEQYF.

This clone was detected only once. The V call is TRBV5-1, the J call TRBJ1-2; D gene unclear. The CDR3 sequence is 14 residues long. Germline V gene data show CDR1 as SGHRS and CDR2 as YFSETQ. Between the trimmed V and J ends, which lost 4 bases and 4 bases, there was a span of 14 bases. The CDR3, as DNA: TGCGCCAGCAGCCCCATTGGGAGGGCCTATGGCTACACCTTC. It is translated as CASSPIGRAYGYTF.

J is TRBJ1-2 and V is TRBV27, with 7 bases aligning to TRBD1. The CDR3 has 15 amino acids. The germline V gene encodes CDR1 MNHEY and CDR2 SMNVEV (reference sequence). The J segment lost 8 bases and the V segment lost 5 bases, leaving 14 bases of the junction unmatched. In nucleotides, the CDR3 is TGTGCCAGCAGTCCCCAATCAATCTCCAGGGGGGGCTACACCTTC. Its translation is CASSPQSISRGGYTF.

The CDR3 DNA reads as TGTGCCAGCAGCTTAGATGCTAGCGGGGGGTTGTACGAGCAGTACTTC. It encodes CASSLDASGGLYEQYF. The rearrangement uses TRBV11-2 and TRBJ2-7; 11 bases map to TRBD2. Germline CDR1 and CDR2: SGHAT and FQNNGV. With 0 bases clipped from V and 4 bases from J, the junction kept 5 bases outside the gene matches. The CDR3 runs to 16 residues.

The rearrangement links TRBV5-1 to TRBJ2-2; D possibly matches TRBD1 or TRBD2 (6 bases each). The germline V and J ends were trimmed by 0 bases and 7 bases, with 19 bases remaining between them. Germline CDR1 reads SGHRS; CDR2 reads YFSETQ. The CDR3 spans 17 residues. CDR3 DNA sequence: TGCGCCAGCAGCTTGGCCCCCTCGACGGGGGCGGGCGGGGAGCTGTTTTTT. Its translation is CASSLAPSTGAGGELFF.

This chain joins TRBV2 and TRBJ2-3; D is perhaps TRBD2 (5 bases). Germline V gene sequence: CDR1 SNHLY, CDR2 FYNNEI. The V gene lost 5 bases and the J gene lost 2 bases, with 14 bases spanning the gap. This CDR3 has 15 amino acids. The CDR3 here is CASSSLSGITDTQYF. CDR3 nucleotide sequence: TGTGCCAGCAGTTCACTGAGCGGTATCACAGATACGCAGTATTTT.